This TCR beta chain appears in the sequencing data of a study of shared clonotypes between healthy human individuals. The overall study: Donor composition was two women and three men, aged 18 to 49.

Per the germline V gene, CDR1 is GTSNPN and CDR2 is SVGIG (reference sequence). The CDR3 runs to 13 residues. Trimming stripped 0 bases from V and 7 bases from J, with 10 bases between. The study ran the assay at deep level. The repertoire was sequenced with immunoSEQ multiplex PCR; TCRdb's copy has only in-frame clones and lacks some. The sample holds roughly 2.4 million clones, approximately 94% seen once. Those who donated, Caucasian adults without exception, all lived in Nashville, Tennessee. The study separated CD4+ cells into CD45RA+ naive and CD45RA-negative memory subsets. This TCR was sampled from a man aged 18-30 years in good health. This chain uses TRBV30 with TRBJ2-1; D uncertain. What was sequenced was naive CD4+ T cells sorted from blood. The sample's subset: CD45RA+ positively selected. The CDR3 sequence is CAWSVHMGNEQFF. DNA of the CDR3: TGTGCCTGGAGTGTACACATGGGGAATGAGCAGTTCTTC.